The 3 T cell receptor beta chains in this list originate from one sample, sequenced in a study of T cell repertoires in cytomegalovirus infection. TCRdb itself ran the reads through MiXCR, one entry per CDR3 protein. The data contain about 570,000 distinct CDR3 sequences, 40% of them singletons. No antigen has been assigned to these receptors. The sequencing used cultured PBMCs, collected from culture after CMV antigen stimulation. The receptors were sampled from a human donor in good health (CMV status not recorded). Some clones in this sample may be carry-over from other donors' samples.

This clonotype was observed a handful of times. The chain recombines TRBV7-2 with TRBJ2-1, with D unclear. The CDR3 has 14 amino acids. Deletions cut 4 bases from V and 9 bases from J, with 16 bases between. Germline CDR1 and CDR2: SGHTA and FQGNSA. The CDR3 here is CASSSPYPRPEQFF. The CDR3 DNA follows: TGTGCCAGCAGCTCTCCTTATCCCCGACCTGAGCAGTTCTTC.

This clonotype was observed a handful of times. The gene calls are TRBV12-3 or TRBV12-4 and TRBJ2-5; D not certain. The CDR3 totals 14 residues. Between the trimmed V and J ends, which lost 3 bases and 1 base, there was a span of 9 bases. CDR3 nucleotides: TGTGCCAGCAGTTTCGCGAGTTTCCAAGAGACCCAGTACTTC. Amino acids: CASSFASFQETQYF.

Ten or more counts support this clonotype. CDR3 in DNA: TGTGCCAGCAGCTTAGCGCTTAATTCACCCCTCCACTTT. Residues: CASSLALNSPLHF. The chain couples TRBV7-2 to TRBJ1-6; unclear D gene. CDR1 SGHTA and CDR2 FQGNSA come from the germline V gene. This CDR3 is 13 amino acids long. The ends were cut back, 0 bases at V and 6 bases at J, with 3 bases in the middle. The full variable domain, rest sourced from reference TRBV7-2 and TRBJ1-6, is GAGVSQSPSNKVTEKGKDVELRCDPISGHTALYWYRQSLGQGLEFLIYFQGNSAPDKSGLPSDRFSAERTGGSVSTLTIQRTQQEDSAVYLCASSLALNSPLHFGNGTRLTVT.